Below are 17 T cell receptor beta chains sequenced from a single sample in a study of CXCR3-negative and CXCR3-positive naive CD8 T cells. Study findings and constraints: Hydrophobicity of TRB CDR3s was greater in CXCR3-positive naive cells than in CXCR3-negative naive cells.

No antigens are known for them. The libraries of TRB cDNA were prepared using 5' RACE with UMI labels. Reanalyzing the 5' RACE reads, TCRdb keeps one entry per CDR3 protein, without DNA. The table for this sample gives approximately 100,000 distinct CDR3 sequences. The sample consisted of naive CXCR3+ CD8+ T cells from blood. Subset specified: CD45RO-CCR7+CD27+CD95- naive CD8+ T cells expressing CXCR3 (TNR3+). These receptors were collected from a human donor in good health. Some clones in this sample may be carry-over from other donors' samples.

Here the CDR3 reads CSARTHGTSGSNEQFF. This chain uses TRBV20-1 with TRBJ2-1; TCRdb reports TRBD2, a call that lacks DNA to check it against. This CDR3 contains 16 residues. CDR1 DFQATT and CDR2 SNEGSKA come from the germline V gene (reference sequence).

The chain uses TRBV28 and TRBJ2-5; TCRdb's D gene call, TRBD1, goes unchecked for lack of DNA. Germline-derived CDR1 and CDR2 are MDHEN and SYDVKM. The CDR3 runs to 14 residues. CDR3 in amino acids: CASSLSAGGETQYF.

The chain joins TRBV7-9 to TRBJ2-7; without DNA, the TCRdb call of TRBD2 cannot be checked. CDR1 is SEHNR and CDR2 is FQNEAQ in the germline V gene (reference sequence). The CDR3 contains 16 residues. The CDR3 loop is CASSWGDQAEAYEQYF.

The chain joins TRBV6-5 to TRBJ1-6. There are 12 residues in the CDR3. Germline loops: CDR1 MNHEY, CDR2 SVGAGI. The CDR3 reads CASRGFKSPLHF.

V usage is TRBV7-9 and J usage is TRBJ1-5; TCRdb selects TRBD1, and the lack of DNA leaves this call unchecked. The CDR3 length is 15 residues. CDR1 and CDR2 (germline): SEHNR, FQNEAQ (reference sequence). This chain's CDR3 is CASSLAGGGRRPLHF.

The J gene is TRBJ2-1, the V gene TRBV20-1; TCRdb selects TRBD1, and the lack of DNA leaves this call unchecked. The germline V gene encodes CDR1 DFQATT and CDR2 SNEGSKA (reference sequence). This CDR3 region has 11 residues. The CDR3 sequence: CSASPGNEQFF.

J is TRBJ1-6 and V is TRBV6-4. The CDR3 covers 15 residues. Per the germline V gene, CDR1 is MRHNA and CDR2 is SNTAGT. CDR3 protein: CASSDRDGDNSPLHF.

This chain uses TRBV7-6 with TRBJ1-1; TCRdb indicates TRBD1, and absent DNA this call remains unverified. The CDR3 runs to 14 residues. Germline-derived CDR1 and CDR2 are SGHVS and FNYEAQ. CDR3 sequence reads: CASSPGFMNTEAFF. Using reference TRBV7-6 and TRBJ1-1 for the parts outside the CDR3, the full variable domain is GAGVSQSPRYKVTKRGQDVALRCDPISGHVSLYWYRQALGQGPEFLTYFNYEAQQDKSGLPNDRFSAERPEGSISTLTIQRTEQRDSAMYRCASSPGFMNTEAFFGQGTRLTVV.

The chain employs TRBV6-2 or TRBV6-3 and TRBJ1-1. Germline CDR1 and CDR2: MNHEY and SVGEGT. The CDR3 has 13 amino acids. This chain's CDR3 is CASSYSVTGEAFF.

V usage is TRBV28 and J usage is TRBJ2-3. Looked up from germline, CDR1 is MDHEN and CDR2 is SYDVKM. The CDR3 sequence is 13 residues long. The CDR3 region is CASSLGYTDTQYF.

The chain uses TRBV3-1 and TRBJ1-5. CDR1 LGHDT and CDR2 YNNKEL come from the germline V gene (reference sequence). The CDR3 totals 15 residues. The CDR3 sequence: CASSHTDYSNQPQHF.

The chain joins TRBV10-3 to TRBJ2-1; checking the TCRdb D call of TRBD2 is not possible without DNA. CDR1 and CDR2 from the germline V gene are ENHRY and SYGVKD. CDR3 length equals 18 residues. The CDR3 loop reads CAIKGGLAGGFSYNEQFF.

CDR3 region: CASSFPGGGLGEQFF. The V call is TRBV5-5, the J call TRBJ2-1; TCRdb outputs TRBD1, but without DNA this stays unchecked. Germline V gene sequence: CDR1 SGHKS, CDR2 YYEKEE (reference sequence). CDR3 length equals 15 residues.

This chain uses TRBV23-1 with TRBJ1-2; absent DNA, TCRdb's TRBD1 call cannot be checked. TRBV23-1 is designated an ORF whose function remains uncertain. The CDR3 totals 15 residues. CDR3 region: CASSRDQGFNYGYTF.

V and J are TRBV7-6 and TRBJ2-3; the D gene TCRdb calls, TRBD2, cannot be checked with no DNA. Germline V CDR1 and CDR2: SGHVS, FNYEAQ. CDR3 length: 16 amino acids. The CDR3 loop reads CASSLIAGGRGDTQYF.

The chain joins TRBV7-8 to TRBJ2-3. The CDR3 extends over 16 amino acids. Germline CDR1 SGHVS, CDR2 FQNEAQ. CDR3 sequence reads: CASSLRQGVGTDTQYF.

The rearrangement joins TRBV28 to TRBJ2-7; the D call of TRBD1 rests on TCRdb alone, since no DNA is present to check it. This CDR3 has 13 amino acids. The V gene's germline CDR1 is MDHEN and CDR2 SYDVKM. CDR3: CASSLGAGDEQYF.